This T cell receptor beta chain comes out of a study of beta chain features in type 1 diabetes (dated by TCRdb to the late 2010s). Study-wide context: No differences in mean age, gender distribution, total cell number or subset yield were found between patients and healthy donors. A total of over 95,000,000 sorted cells were examined across all samples, and RNA yield correlated strongly with the number of cells per subset. The study compared the TCRB repertoires of sorted circulating CD4+ T cell subsets in recently diagnosed type 1 diabetes patients with those in matched healthy donors. Naive and central memory subsets were obtained from all 30 or so donors, but regulatory and stem cell-like memory subsets were isolated from only 8 patients and about 8 healthy donors. The paper as a whole reports these results and caveats: Because cDNA was sequenced instead of genomic DNA, highly expressing activated cells could be over-represented, though the groups showed no difference in activation or CD3 levels. PCR might favor shorter templates, but patient and control samples were amplified and corrected together, so any skew would affect both groups equally. Type 1 diabetes patients showed a moderate but significant shortening of TCRB CDR3 length in all four CD4+ subsets. Only small numbers of individuals were included in the HLA sub-analyses, which left unresolved whether HLA type had any influence on TCRB rearrangement. At VDJ recombination sites, type 1 diabetes patients had fewer insertions and more deleted nucleotides, which implies abnormalities in thymic rearrangement. Naive, central memory and regulatory TCRB repertoires appeared more similar among patients than among healthy donors.

All of the isolated RNA was reverse transcribed with the High Capacity cDNA Reverse Transcription Kit, so expressed TCRB transcripts were sequenced. Deep immunoSEQ sequencing was performed on naive, central memory and regulatory T cell samples, with an average of roughly 3.6 million total reads per sample. Sorted cells were lysed in RLT buffer, and RNA was extracted using DNase-treated RNeasy Micro or Mini kits according to cell number. To prevent cross-contamination, every cell subset was processed on its own, while patient and healthy donor samples were processed together. The immunoSEQ multiplex PCR was used to amplify TCRB sequences from cDNA, generating 87-bp fragments that spanned the CDR3 region. The amplicons were sequenced using the Illumina HiSeq platform. On the study's bioinformatics: PCR bias was corrected computationally using synthetic template baselines, and reads within Hamming distance 2 were collapsed, with unmergeable singletons discarded. Reads were aligned against IMGT to assign V, D and J genes, CDR3 length and insertions or deletions at six rearrangement sites. Clonotype counts were normalized to sorted cell number within each subset before computing true diversity and Gini coefficients with the tcR R package. The overlap coefficient, calculated on TCRB nucleotide sequences, was used to measure repertoire sharing. Out-of-frame TCRB sequences from naive cells were analyzed as a proxy for the pre-selection repertoire. TCRdb re-hosts the immuneACCESS table, in-frame sequences only. Its copies lack some clones; in the studies checked, an unresolved V gene accounts for under half of them, and the cause for the rest is not known. V and J calls and clone size are those listed in that table; D and trimming were worked out from the DNA. The table for this sample lists 680,000 or so clones; 13% of them were counted only once. Approximately 0.02% of the sample lies in the top ten.

Each donor gave one peripheral blood draw, roughly 120 mL on average, collected into heparinised tubes. Using a panel that included CD45RO, CCR7, CD25, CD127, CD95 and CD27, naive, central memory, regulatory and stem cell-like memory CD4+ T cells were sorted on a BD FACSAria II. All sorted populations exceeded 98% purity. PBMCs were separated immediately by Lymphoprep density gradient centrifugation and were stained directly, without being cultured. Samples were stained and sorted in pairs, with one healthy donor and one patient per experiment, so that batch effects were minimized. This clone was observed a handful of times. The antigen this receptor binds is unknown. No much larger clone exists at a distance of one base, and base qualities are not known. The CDR3 covers 13 residues, taking in both the cysteine and the phenylalanine. Only the CDR3 region is kept as DNA, spanning 39 bases read in frame from base 1. Between the V and J ends, shortened by 5 bases and 2 bases respectively, the junction contains 9 bases. The germline V gene (reference sequence) provides CDR1 MNHEY and CDR2 SMNVEV.

What was sequenced was naive CD4+ T cells from blood. Sample cell subset or site, as interpreted from the label and publication: true naive CD4+ T cells. The source is a man aged 18 to 29 with type 1 diabetes. Here the chain combines TRBV27 and TRBJ1-2; the D gene is perhaps TRBD1, from 5 matching bases. The CDR3 loop reads CASSLTGNYGYTF. In nucleotide form, the sequence is TGTGCCAGCAGTCTAACAGGAAACTATGGCTACACCTTC.